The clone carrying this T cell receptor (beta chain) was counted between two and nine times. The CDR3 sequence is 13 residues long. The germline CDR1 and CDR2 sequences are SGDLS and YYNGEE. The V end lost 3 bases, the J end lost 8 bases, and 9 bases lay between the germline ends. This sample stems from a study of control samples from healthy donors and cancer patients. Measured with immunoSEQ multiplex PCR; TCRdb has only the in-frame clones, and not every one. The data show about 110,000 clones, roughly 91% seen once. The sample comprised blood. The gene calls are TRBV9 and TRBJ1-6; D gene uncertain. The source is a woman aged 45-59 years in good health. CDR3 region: CASSAGPYSPLHF. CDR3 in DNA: TGTGCCAGCAGCGCCGGCCCCTATTCACCCCTCCACTTT. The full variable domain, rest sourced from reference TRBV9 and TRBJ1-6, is DSGVTQTPKHLITATGQRVTLRCSPRSGDLSVYWYQQSLDQGLQFLIQYYNGEERAKGNILERFSAQQFPDLHSELNLSSLELGDSALYFCASSAGPYSPLHFGNGTRLTVT.